Reported below is one T cell receptor beta chain. The data belong to a study of T-cell memory formation after mild COVID-19. The germline gives CDR1 MNHEY, CDR2 SVGEGT. Trimming left V 0 bases short and J 9 bases short, with 9 bases between. This CDR3 region has 13 residues. Sample barcodes and UMIs were carried by the TCR alpha and TCR beta cDNA libraries that 5'RACE generated with constant-segment primers. One entry per CDR3 protein, called by TCRdb with MiXCR from the 5' RACE reads. This repertoire shows more than 300,000 distinct CDR3 sequences, 20% found once; its top ten account for roughly 21%.

J is TRBJ2-1 and V is TRBV6-2 or TRBV6-3; tentative D call: TRBD2 (6 bases). What was sequenced was PBMCs or a T cell subset sorted from them (not recorded which). The sequence came from a man aged 18 to 35 who had mild COVID-19 (a few samples of this study predate the infection). Cell type and time point are not known. CDR3 DNA sequence: TGTGCCAGCAGTTACTCCCGGGGGAGTGAGCAGTTCTTC. Translation: CASSYSRGSEQFF.